This T cell receptor (beta chain) derives from a study of blood T cell repertoires in COVID-19. In the study overall: Spain, Italy and the United States supplied samples that represented acute and convalescent COVID-19. PBMCs, B-cell-depleted T cells, or T cells were the source of the cDNA or gDNA that made up the material.

Per the authors' pipeline: Amplification with reference gene primers provided the estimates of nucleated cell counts. Sequenced by immunoSEQ multiplex PCR; TCRdb stores in-frame clones only, minus some. V and J calls and clone size are given by that table; D and trimming were obtained from the DNA. The sample has about 160,000 clones, under 90% seen once. J was trimmed by 5 bases and V by 5 bases; bases with no gene match: 4. This CDR3 spans 13 amino acids. The germline CDR1 and CDR2 sequences are MDHEN and SYDVKM. The rearrangement uses TRBV28 and TRBJ2-7, with 9 positions matching TRBD1. The clonotype was recovered from an elderly woman with active or convalescent COVID-19. The specimen sequenced was peripheral blood. Here the CDR3 reads CASSARTGDEQYF. The CDR3 coding sequence is TGTGCCAGCAGTGCCCGGACAGGGGACGAGCAGTACTTC.